These 4 T cell receptor beta chains share one sample of origin, sequenced in a study of control samples from healthy donors and cancer patients. Profiled with immunoSEQ multiplex PCR; TCRdb holds only in-frame clones, not every one. In the table there are roughly 170,000 clones, 80% to 95% of which are singletons. The specimen sequenced was blood. The receptor source for this set is a man younger than 30 in good health.

This chain uses TRBV4-1 with TRBJ2-3; TRBD2 matches 10 bases. CDR1 is MGHRA and CDR2 is YSYEKL in the germline V gene. CDR3 length: 16 amino acids. V lost 2 bases and J lost 4; bases outside the gene matches: 6. The CDR3 region is CASSQSGTSVADTQYF. Written as DNA, the CDR3 is TGCGCCAGCAGCCAATCCGGGACTAGCGTGGCAGATACGCAGTATTTT.

The chain links TRBV3-1 (or the pseudogene TRBV3-2) to TRBJ1-2; no clear D gene. This CDR3 region has 13 residues. The germline V gene has CDR1 LGHDT and CDR2 YNNKEL (reference sequence). V lost 3 bases and J 4 bases, leaving 9 bases between the germline ends. Written as DNA, the CDR3 is TGTGCCAGCAGCCAGGCGACGGTCTATGGCTACACCTTC. Translated: CASSQATVYGYTF.

The chain carries TRBV5-5 and TRBJ1-6, with D possibly being TRBD1 (6 bases). V dropped 0 bases and J dropped 5 bases, with 9 bases sitting between them. Germline CDR1 is SGHKS and CDR2 is YYEKEE (reference sequence). This CDR3 spans 15 amino acids. CDR3 nucleotide sequence: TGTGCCAGCAGCTTGGCGGGGGCCAATAATTCACCCCTCCACTTT. Translation: CASSLAGANNSPLHF.

The CDR3 coding sequence is TGTGCCAGCAGCTTAACCGGGACAGGGGGCGCGTCTGAAGCTTTCTTT. Translating it yields CASSLTGTGGASEAFF. The gene calls are TRBV7-9 and TRBJ1-1; 12 nucleotides line up with TRBD1. J gave up 6 bases and V 2 bases, and 7 bases lay outside the gene matches. Per the germline V gene, CDR1 is SEHNR and CDR2 is FQNEAQ (reference sequence). This CDR3 has 16 amino acids.